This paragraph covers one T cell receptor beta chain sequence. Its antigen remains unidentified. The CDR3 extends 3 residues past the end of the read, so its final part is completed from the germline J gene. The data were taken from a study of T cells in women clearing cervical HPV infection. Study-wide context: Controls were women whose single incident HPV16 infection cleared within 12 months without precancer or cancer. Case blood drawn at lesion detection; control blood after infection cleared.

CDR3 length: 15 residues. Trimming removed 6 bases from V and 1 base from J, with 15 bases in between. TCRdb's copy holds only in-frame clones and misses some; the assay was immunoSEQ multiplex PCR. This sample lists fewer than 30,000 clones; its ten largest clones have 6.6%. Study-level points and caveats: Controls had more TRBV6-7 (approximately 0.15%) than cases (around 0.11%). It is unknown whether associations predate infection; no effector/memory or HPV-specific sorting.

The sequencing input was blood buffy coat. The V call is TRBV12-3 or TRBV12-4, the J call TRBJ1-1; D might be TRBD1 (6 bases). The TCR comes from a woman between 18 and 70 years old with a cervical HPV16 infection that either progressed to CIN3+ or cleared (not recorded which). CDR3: CASSRAKQGNTEAFF. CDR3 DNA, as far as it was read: TGTGCCAGCAGCCGAGCCAAACAGGGGAACACTGAA.